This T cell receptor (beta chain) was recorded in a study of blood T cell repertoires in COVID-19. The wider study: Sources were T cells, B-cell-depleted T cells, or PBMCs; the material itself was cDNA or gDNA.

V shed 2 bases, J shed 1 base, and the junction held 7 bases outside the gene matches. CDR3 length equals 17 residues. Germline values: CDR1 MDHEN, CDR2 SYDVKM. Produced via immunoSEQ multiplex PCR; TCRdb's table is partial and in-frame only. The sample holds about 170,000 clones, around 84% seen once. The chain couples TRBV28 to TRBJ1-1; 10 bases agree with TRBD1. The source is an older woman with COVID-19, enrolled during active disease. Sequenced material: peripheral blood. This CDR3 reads CASSLRGTGAKNTEAFF. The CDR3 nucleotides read TGTGCCAGCAGTTTAAGGGGGACAGGGGCCAAGAACACTGAAGCTTTCTTT. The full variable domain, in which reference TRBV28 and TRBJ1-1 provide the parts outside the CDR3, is DVKVTQSSRYLVKRTGEKVFLECVQDMDHENMFWYRQDPGLGLRLIYFSYDVKMKEKGDIPEGYSVSREKKERFSLILESASTNQTSMYLCASSLRGTGAKNTEAFFGQGTRLTVV.